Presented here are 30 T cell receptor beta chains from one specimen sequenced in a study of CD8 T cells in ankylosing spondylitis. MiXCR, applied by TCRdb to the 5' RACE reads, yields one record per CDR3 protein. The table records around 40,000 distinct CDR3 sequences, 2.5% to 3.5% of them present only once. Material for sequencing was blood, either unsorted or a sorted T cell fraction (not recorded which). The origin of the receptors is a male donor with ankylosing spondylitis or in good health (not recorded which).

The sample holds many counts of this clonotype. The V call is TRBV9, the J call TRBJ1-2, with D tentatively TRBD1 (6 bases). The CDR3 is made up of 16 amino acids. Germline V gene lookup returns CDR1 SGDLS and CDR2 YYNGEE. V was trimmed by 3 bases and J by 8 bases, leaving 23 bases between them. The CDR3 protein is CASSETGGPTRFGYTF. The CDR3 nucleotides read TGTGCCAGCAGCGAAACTGGGGGCCCTACGAGGTTCGGCTACACCTTC.

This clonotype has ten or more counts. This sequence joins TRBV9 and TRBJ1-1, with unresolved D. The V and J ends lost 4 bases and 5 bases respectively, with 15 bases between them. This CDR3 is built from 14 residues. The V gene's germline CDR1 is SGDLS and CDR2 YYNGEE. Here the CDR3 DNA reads TGTGCCAGCAGCCCACGGGCCACAAATACTGAAGCTTTCTTT. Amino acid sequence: CASSPRATNTEAFF.

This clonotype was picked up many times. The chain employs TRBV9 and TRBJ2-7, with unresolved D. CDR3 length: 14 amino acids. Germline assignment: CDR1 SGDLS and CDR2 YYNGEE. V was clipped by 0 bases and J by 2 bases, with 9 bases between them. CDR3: CASSVEGKPYEQYF. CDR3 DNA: TGTGCCAGCAGCGTAGAAGGCAAGCCCTACGAGCAGTACTTC. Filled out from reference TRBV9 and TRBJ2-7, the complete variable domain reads DSGVTQTPKHLITATGQRVTLRCSPRSGDLSVYWYQQSLDQGLQFLIQYYNGEERAKGNILERFSAQQFPDLHSELNLSSLELGDSALYFCASSVEGKPYEQYFGPGTRLTVT.

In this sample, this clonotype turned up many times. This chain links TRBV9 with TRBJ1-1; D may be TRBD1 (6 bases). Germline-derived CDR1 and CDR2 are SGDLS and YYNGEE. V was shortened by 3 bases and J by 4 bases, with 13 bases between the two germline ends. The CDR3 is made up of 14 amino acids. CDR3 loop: CASSAGDRTTEAFF. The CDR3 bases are TGTGCCAGCAGCGCGGGTGACAGGACCACTGAAGCTTTCTTT.

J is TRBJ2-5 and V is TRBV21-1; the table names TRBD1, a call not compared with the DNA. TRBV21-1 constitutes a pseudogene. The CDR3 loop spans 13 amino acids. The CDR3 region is CASSKIGVAAQYF. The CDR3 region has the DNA TGTGCCAGCAGCAAAATAGGGGTTGCGGCCCAGTACTTC.

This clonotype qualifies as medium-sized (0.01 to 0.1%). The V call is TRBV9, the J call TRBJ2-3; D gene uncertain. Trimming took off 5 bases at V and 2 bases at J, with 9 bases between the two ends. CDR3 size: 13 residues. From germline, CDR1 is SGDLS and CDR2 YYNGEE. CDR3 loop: CASSRPDTDTQYF. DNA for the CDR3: TGTGCCAGCAGTCGACCTGACACAGATACGCAGTATTTT.

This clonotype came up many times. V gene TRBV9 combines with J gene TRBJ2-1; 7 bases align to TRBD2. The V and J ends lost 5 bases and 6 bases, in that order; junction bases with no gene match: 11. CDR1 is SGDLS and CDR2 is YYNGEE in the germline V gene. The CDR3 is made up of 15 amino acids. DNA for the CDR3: TGTGCCAGCAGTGGGTCTAGCGGAAACGTCAATGAGCAGTTCTTC. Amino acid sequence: CASSGSSGNVNEQFF.

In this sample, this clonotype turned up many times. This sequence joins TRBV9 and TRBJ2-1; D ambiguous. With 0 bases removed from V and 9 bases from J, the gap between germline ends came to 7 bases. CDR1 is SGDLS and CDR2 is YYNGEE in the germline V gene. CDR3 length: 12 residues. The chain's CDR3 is CASSVGVSEQFF. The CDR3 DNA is TGTGCCAGCAGCGTAGGGGTTAGTGAGCAGTTCTTC.

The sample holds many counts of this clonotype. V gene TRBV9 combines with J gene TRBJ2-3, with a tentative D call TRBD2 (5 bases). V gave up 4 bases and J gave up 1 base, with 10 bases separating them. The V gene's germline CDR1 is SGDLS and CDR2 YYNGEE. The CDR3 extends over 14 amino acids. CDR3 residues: CASSPMRGTDTQYF. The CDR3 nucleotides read TGTGCCAGCAGCCCCATGCGGGGCACAGATACGCAGTATTTT.

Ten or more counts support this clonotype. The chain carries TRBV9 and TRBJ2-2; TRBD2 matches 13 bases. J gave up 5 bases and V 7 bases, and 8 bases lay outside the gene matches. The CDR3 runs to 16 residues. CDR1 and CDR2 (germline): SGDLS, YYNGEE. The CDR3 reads CASGRLAGGNTGELFF. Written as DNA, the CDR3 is TGTGCCAGCGGACGACTAGCGGGAGGAAATACCGGGGAGCTGTTTTTT. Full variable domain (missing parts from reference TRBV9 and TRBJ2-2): DSGVTQTPKHLITATGQRVTLRCSPRSGDLSVYWYQQSLDQGLQFLIQYYNGEERAKGNILERFSAQQFPDLHSELNLSSLELGDSALYFCASGRLAGGNTGELFFGEGSRLTVL.

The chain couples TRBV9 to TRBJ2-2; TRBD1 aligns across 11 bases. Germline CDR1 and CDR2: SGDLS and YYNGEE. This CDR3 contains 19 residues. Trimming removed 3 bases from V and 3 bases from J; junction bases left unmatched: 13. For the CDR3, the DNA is TGTGCCAGCAGCGCGTCCCGGGACAGGGGGAAGGTTGACACCGGGGAGCTGTTTTTT. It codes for CASSASRDRGKVDTGELFF.

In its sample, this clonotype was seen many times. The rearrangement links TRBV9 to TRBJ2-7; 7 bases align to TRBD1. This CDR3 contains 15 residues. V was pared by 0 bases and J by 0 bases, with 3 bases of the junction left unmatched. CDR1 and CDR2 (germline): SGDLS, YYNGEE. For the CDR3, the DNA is TGTGCCAGCAGCGTAGGTGGGGACAGCTCCTACGAGCAGTACTTC. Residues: CASSVGGDSSYEQYF. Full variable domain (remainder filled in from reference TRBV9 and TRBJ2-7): DSGVTQTPKHLITATGQRVTLRCSPRSGDLSVYWYQQSLDQGLQFLIQYYNGEERAKGNILERFSAQQFPDLHSELNLSSLELGDSALYFCASSVGGDSSYEQYFGPGTRLTVT.

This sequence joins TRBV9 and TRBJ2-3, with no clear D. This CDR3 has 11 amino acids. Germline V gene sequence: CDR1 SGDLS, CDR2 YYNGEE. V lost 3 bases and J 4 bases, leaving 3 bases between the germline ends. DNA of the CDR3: TGTGCCAGCAGCGAGGCAGATACGCAGTATTTT. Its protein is CASSEADTQYF.

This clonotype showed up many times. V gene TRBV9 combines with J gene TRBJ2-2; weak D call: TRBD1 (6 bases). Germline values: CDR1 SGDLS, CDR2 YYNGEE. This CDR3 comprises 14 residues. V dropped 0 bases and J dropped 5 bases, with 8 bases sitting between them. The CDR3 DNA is TGTGCCAGCAGCGTAGGGCAGGGGACCGGGGAGCTGTTTTTT. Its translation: CASSVGQGTGELFF.

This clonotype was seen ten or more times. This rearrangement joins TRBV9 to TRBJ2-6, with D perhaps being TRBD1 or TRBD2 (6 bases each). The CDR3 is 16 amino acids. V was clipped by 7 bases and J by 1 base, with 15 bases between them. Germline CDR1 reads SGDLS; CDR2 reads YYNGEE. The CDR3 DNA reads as TGTGCCAGCGGCTCGGGGGCTAGTTCTGGGGCCAACGTCCTGACTTTC. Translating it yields CASGSGASSGANVLTF.

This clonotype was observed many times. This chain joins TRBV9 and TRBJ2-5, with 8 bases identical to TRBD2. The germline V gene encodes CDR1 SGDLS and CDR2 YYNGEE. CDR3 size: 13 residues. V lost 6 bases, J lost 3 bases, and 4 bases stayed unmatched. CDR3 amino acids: CASNRAGEETQYF. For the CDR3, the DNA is TGTGCCAGCAACCGAGCGGGAGAAGAGACCCAGTACTTC.

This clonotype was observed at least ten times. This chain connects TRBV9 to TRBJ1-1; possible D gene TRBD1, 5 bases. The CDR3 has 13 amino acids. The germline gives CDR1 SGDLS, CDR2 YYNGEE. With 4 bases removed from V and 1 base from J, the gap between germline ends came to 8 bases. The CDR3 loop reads CASSPGPNTEAFF. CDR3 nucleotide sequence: TGTGCCAGCAGCCCGGGACCGAACACTGAAGCTTTCTTT.

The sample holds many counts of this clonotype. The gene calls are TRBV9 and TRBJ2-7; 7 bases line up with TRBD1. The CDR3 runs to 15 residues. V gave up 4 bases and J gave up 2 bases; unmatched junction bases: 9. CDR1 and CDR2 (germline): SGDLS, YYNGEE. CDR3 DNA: TGTGCCAGCAGCCCCCGACAGGGTTCCCCCTACGAGCAGTACTTC. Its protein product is CASSPRQGSPYEQYF. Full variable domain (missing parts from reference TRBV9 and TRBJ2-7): DSGVTQTPKHLITATGQRVTLRCSPRSGDLSVYWYQQSLDQGLQFLIQYYNGEERAKGNILERFSAQQFPDLHSELNLSSLELGDSALYFCASSPRQGSPYEQYFGPGTRLTVT.

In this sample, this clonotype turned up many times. The CDR3 spells CSASGGVDEQFF. DNA for the CDR3: TGCAGTGCTAGTGGCGGGGTGGATGAGCAGTTCTTC. The V gene is TRBV20-1, the J gene TRBJ2-1; D possibly corresponds to TRBD2 (6 bases). V lost 3 bases and J 8 bases, leaving 11 bases between the germline ends. The CDR3 covers 12 residues. Looked up from germline, CDR1 is DFQATT and CDR2 is SNEGSKA (reference sequence).

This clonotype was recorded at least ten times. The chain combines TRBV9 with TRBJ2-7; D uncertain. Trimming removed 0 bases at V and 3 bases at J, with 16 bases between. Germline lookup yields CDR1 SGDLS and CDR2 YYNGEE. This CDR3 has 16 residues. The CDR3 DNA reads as TGTGCCAGCAGCGTAGCGGCTGGGGTGGTGGGCTACGAGCAGTACTTC. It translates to CASSVAAGVVGYEQYF.

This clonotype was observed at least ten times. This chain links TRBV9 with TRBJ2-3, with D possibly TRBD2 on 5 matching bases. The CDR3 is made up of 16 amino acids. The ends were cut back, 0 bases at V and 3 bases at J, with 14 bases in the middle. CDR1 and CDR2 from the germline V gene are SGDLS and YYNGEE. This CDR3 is CASSVGAGRRTDTQYF. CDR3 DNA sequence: TGTGCCAGCAGCGTAGGGGCTGGGAGAAGGACAGATACGCAGTATTTT.

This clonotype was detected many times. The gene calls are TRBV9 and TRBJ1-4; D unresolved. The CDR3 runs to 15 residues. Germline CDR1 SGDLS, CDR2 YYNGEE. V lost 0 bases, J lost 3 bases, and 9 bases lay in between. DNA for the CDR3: TGTGCCAGCAGCGTAGCGGCAGGACCTAATGAAAAACTGTTTTTT. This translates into CASSVAAGPNEKLFF.

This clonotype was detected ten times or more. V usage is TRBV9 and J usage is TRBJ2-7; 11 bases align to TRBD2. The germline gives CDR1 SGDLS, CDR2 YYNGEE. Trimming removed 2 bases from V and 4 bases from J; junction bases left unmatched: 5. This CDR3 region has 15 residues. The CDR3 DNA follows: TGTGCCAGCAGCGTGGGACTAGCGGAGGGGTACGAGCAGTACTTC. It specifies CASSVGLAEGYEQYF.

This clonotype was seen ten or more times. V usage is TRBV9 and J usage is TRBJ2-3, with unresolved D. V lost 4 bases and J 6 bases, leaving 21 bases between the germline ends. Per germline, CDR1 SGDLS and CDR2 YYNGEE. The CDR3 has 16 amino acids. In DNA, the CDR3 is TGTGCCAGCAGCCCCACGAGCTTATTATGGGTCGATACGCAGTATTTT. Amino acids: CASSPTSLLWVDTQYF.

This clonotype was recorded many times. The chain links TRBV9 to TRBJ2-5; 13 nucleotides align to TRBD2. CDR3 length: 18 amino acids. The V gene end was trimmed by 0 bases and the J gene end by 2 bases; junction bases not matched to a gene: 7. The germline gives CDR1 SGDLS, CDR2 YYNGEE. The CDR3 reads CASSVATGTSGVQETQYF. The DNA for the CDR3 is TGTGCCAGCAGCGTAGCTACAGGGACTAGCGGGGTACAAGAGACCCAGTACTTC.

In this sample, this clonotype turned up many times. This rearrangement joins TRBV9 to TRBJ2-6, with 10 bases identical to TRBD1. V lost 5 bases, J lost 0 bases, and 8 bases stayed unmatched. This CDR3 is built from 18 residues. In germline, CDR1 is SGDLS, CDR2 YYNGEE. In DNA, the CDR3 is TGTGCCAGCAGTCTCGCCGGGACAGGGGCCTCTGGGGCCAACGTCCTGACTTTC. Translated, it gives CASSLAGTGASGANVLTF.

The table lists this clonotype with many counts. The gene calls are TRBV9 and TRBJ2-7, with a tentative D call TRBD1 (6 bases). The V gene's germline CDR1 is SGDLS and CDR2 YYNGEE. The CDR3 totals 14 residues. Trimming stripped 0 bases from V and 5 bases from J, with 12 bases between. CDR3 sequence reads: CASSVADRFHEQYF. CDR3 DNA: TGTGCCAGCAGCGTAGCAGACAGGTTCCACGAGCAGTACTTC. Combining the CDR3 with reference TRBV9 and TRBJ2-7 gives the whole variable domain DSGVTQTPKHLITATGQRVTLRCSPRSGDLSVYWYQQSLDQGLQFLIQYYNGEERAKGNILERFSAQQFPDLHSELNLSSLELGDSALYFCASSVADRFHEQYFGPGTRLTVT.

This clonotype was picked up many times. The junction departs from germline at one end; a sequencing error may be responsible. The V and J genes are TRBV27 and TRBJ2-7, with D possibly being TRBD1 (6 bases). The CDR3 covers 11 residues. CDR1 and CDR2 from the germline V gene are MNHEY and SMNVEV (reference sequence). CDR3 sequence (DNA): TGTGCCAGCAGTTTTTCGTTAGGACAGCACTTC. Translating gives CASSFSLGQHF.

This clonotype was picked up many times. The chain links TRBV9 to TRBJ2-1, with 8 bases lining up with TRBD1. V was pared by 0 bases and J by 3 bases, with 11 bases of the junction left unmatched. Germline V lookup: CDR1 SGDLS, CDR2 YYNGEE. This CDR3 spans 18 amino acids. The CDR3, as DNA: TGTGCCAGCAGCGTAGGCCTTTCCGGGACAGGAGGCTACAATGAGCAGTTCTTC. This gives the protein CASSVGLSGTGGYNEQFF.

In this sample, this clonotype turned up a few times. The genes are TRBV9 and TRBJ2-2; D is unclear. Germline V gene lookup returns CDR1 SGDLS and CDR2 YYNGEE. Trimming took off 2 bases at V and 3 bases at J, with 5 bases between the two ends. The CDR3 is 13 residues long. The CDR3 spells CASSVSDTGELFF. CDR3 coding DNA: TGTGCCAGCAGCGTTAGTGACACCGGGGAGCTGTTTTTT.